This T cell receptor (beta chain) originates from a study of Graves' ophthalmopathy and Graves' hyperthyroidism. As the template, RNA transcripts were used to amplify TCR beta CDR3 regions. In the first round, RT-PCR was carried out with HTBI primers, and a multiplex PCR formed the second round. MiXCR, applied by TCRdb to the multiplex PCR reads, yields one record per CDR3 protein. The profile covers approximately 330,000 distinct CDR3 sequences, with roughly a sixth appearing a single time and 9% to 15% taken by the ten largest. CDR1 MDHEN and CDR2 SYDVKM come from the germline V gene. Between the trimmed V and J ends, which lost 5 bases and 8 bases, there was a span of 16 bases. This CDR3 contains 15 residues.

The rearrangement links TRBV28 to TRBJ1-6; D may be TRBD1 (5 bases). Sequencing was carried out using peripheral blood. This TCR came from an adult man with Graves' ophthalmopathy. The CDR3 spells CASSNMGDWDSPLHF. The CDR3 DNA sequence: TGTGCCAGCAGTAACATGGGGGACTGGGATTCACCCCTCCACTTT. Complete variable domain (other parts from reference TRBV28 and TRBJ1-6): DVKVTQSSRYLVKRTGEKVFLECVQDMDHENMFWYRQDPGLGLRLIYFSYDVKMKEKGDIPEGYSVSREKKERFSLILESASTNQTSMYLCASSNMGDWDSPLHFGNGTRLTVT.